The present T cell receptor (beta chain) was sequenced within a study of blood T cell repertoires in COVID-19. Study summary: Acute and convalescent COVID-19 specimens originated in the United States, Italy and Spain. From T cells, B-cell-depleted T cells, or PBMCs came the material, which was cDNA or gDNA.

V shed 1 base and J 7 bases; nucleotides not matched to a gene: 7. This CDR3 is 16 amino acids long. Germline CDR1 is MGHRA and CDR2 is YSYEKL. Authors' analysis steps: From reference gene primer amplification, estimates of nucleated cell counts were derived. Only in-frame clones appear in the TCRdb table, and some are missing; sequencing was by immunoSEQ multiplex PCR. That table gives V, J and clone size, and the DNA gave D and trimming. Counted here are about 170,000 clones, approximately 86% occurring once; the ten biggest clones make up 2.5% to 4%. The chain carries TRBV4-1 and TRBJ1-2; 12 bases are shared with TRBD1. Source material: peripheral blood. The TCR was taken from a man in his sixties or seventies with acute or convalescent COVID-19. CDR3 region: CASSQGWGQGASGYTF. CDR3 coding DNA: TGCGCCAGCAGCCAAGGATGGGGACAGGGGGCGAGTGGCTACACCTTC.